This TCR beta chain emerged from a study of early T cells in non-severe SARS-CoV-2 infection. Study information: Bulk RNA isolated from unsorted whole blood underwent sequencing; chains were not paired.

This clonotype occurred many times. Antigen unknown. The V gene lost 4 bases and the J gene lost 7 bases, with 16 bases spanning the gap. The CDR3 consists of 13 residues. CDR1 and CDR2 (germline): GTSNPN, SVGIG (reference sequence). The TCR library protocol attached unique molecular identifiers to the individual cDNA molecules. MiXCR, applied by TCRdb to the 5' RACE reads, yields one record per CDR3 protein. The sample includes more than 25,000 distinct CDR3 sequences, less than 6% seen only once; the top ten take approximately 5%. Findings and caveats of the study: CD4 and private specificities were missed by VDJdb matching, which favored anti-spike CD8 responses.

The V and J genes are TRBV30 and TRBJ1-1; perhaps TRBD1 as D (6 bases). This specimen was whole blood, taken at baseline. The origin of this receptor is an adult who was a healthcare worker with PCR-confirmed SARS-CoV-2 infection or an uninfected control (not recorded which). The CDR3 DNA is TGTGCCTGGACCAACGGACAGATGGGTGAAGCTTTCTTT. It encodes CAWTNGQMGEAFF.